The 30 T cell receptor beta chains listed next were all sequenced from one sample in a study of Graves' ophthalmopathy and Graves' hyperthyroidism (dated by TCRdb to about 2018). Data came from an Illumina HiSeq 2000. For repertoire sequencing, the TCR beta CDR3 regions were amplified from RNA transcripts. The first round was an RT-PCR using HTBI primers with the Qiagen OneStep RT-PCR kit, and this first round was followed by a second-round multiplex PCR, then size selection and purification. The public reads were reprocessed in TCRdb via fastp at Q25 and MiXCR, keeping in-frame beta chains. Under each unique CDR3 protein, matching rows form one entry showing the most common genes and DNA. The sample table lists about 480,000 distinct CDR3 sequences, approximately 14% of them with a count of one. The ten largest account for approximately 9.8% of the sample. Material: blood. These receptors all stem from a woman in her twenties or thirties with Graves' ophthalmopathy. Donor details come from another sample of the same person, matched by shared clones.

This clonotype was counted ten times or more. The CDR3 protein is CASRRRTNPTYEQYF. The DNA of the CDR3 is TGTGCCAGCAGACGTAGGACTAATCCCACCTACGAGCAGTACTTC. The chain recombines TRBV28 with TRBJ2-7; D is possibly TRBD2 (6 bases). This CDR3 spans 15 amino acids. V lost 6 bases and J lost 2, with 17 bases in between. Germline CDR1 and CDR2: MDHEN and SYDVKM.

This clonotype is judged medium-sized. The chain combines TRBV12-3 or TRBV12-4 with TRBJ2-7; 10 nucleotides match TRBD2. This CDR3 region has 13 residues. V lost 6 bases and J lost 7; bases outside the gene matches: 6. As DNA, the CDR3 is TGTGCCAGCAGCCGGACTAGCGGTTGGGAGCAGTACTTC. Its translation: CASSRTSGWEQYF.

This chain connects TRBV29-1 to TRBJ1-3; D unresolved. V lost 5 bases and J lost 4, with 12 bases in between. CDR3 size: 13 residues. Germline V lookup: CDR1 SQVTM, CDR2 ANQGSEA. The CDR3 nucleotides read TGCAGCGTTTCGTACACCGTCGGAAACACCATATATTTT. Protein product: CSVSYTVGNTIYF.

Concerning this clonotype: A much bigger clone sits one base away, suggesting this may be a read error. The V call is TRBV2, the J call TRBJ2-5, with D maybe TRBD2 (6 bases). Germline loops: CDR1 SNHLY, CDR2 FYNNEI. The CDR3 is 15 amino acids. The CDR3 DNA sequence: TGTGCCAGCAGTGGGGGCGGGACTTGGTTCGCGACCGAGTACTTC. This sequence encodes CASSGGGTWFATEYF. The full variable domain, completed using reference TRBV2 and TRBJ2-5, is EPEVTQTPSHQVTQMGQEVILRCVPISNHLYFYWYRQILGQKVEFLVSFYNNEISEKSEIFDDQFSVERPDGSNFTLKIRSTKLEDSAMYFCASSGGGTWFATEYFGPGTRLLVL.

Many counts were recorded for this clonotype. The chain is built from TRBV7-9 and TRBJ2-5, with 8 bases fitting TRBD2. Losses at the gene ends were 0 bases for V and 4 bases for J; bases not matched to a gene: 4. This CDR3 spans 15 amino acids. The germline CDR1 and CDR2 sequences are SEHNR and FQNEAQ (reference sequence). The CDR3 sequence: CASSLASGRAETQYF. The CDR3 DNA follows: TGTGCCAGCAGCTTAGCCAGCGGGAGAGCAGAGACCCAGTACTTC.

This clonotype was found a few times. The chain couples TRBV18 to TRBJ1-1; D uncertain. V lost 3 bases and J lost 6, with 14 bases in between. CDR3 length: 14 residues. From germline, CDR1 is KGHSH and CDR2 LQKENI. The DNA for the CDR3 is TGTGCCAGCTCACCTCAGGTGGGCGTCGCTGAAGCTTTCTTT. Its translation: CASSPQVGVAEAFF.

Many counts were recorded for this clonotype. The chain carries TRBV12-3 or TRBV12-4 and TRBJ1-1, with TRBD1 as a possible D gene (5 bases). Trimming took off 4 bases at V and 6 bases at J, with 15 bases between the two ends. CDR3 length equals 14 residues. The CDR3, as DNA: TGTGCCAGCAGTTCCCCGGACCGGGGGGCTGAAGCTTTCTTT. Amino acid sequence: CASSSPDRGAEAFF.

This clonotype has a count of ten or more. The CDR3 coding sequence is TGTGCCAGCAGTCTCAGGGGTAGAGGCCTAGCGGGAGTTGAGCAGTACTTC. Protein sequence: CASSLRGRGLAGVEQYF. The rearrangement joins TRBV12-3 or TRBV12-4 to TRBJ2-7; TRBD2 matches 10 bases. Losses at the gene ends were 5 bases for V and 7 bases for J; bases not matched to a gene: 17. The CDR3 sequence is 17 residues long.

This clonotype was seen many times. This rearrangement joins TRBV11-2 to TRBJ1-2; D perhaps matches TRBD1 (5 bases). The length of the CDR3 is 15 residues. Germline values: CDR1 SGHAT, CDR2 FQNNGV. V was pared by 5 bases and J by 4 bases, with 17 bases between. The CDR3 here is CASSPSGKAIYGYTF. CDR3 in DNA: TGTGCCAGCAGCCCGTCAGGGAAGGCAATCTATGGCTACACCTTC.

This clonotype was counted ten times or more. J is TRBJ2-7 and V is TRBV27; D gene ambiguous. Trimming cost V 4 bases and J 3 bases, with 4 bases left between them. The length of the CDR3 is 11 residues. CDR1 MNHEY and CDR2 SMNVEV come from the germline V gene (reference sequence). The CDR3 sequence: CASSSLYEQYF. CDR3 coding DNA: TGTGCCAGCAGTTCCCTCTACGAGCAGTACTTC.

This clonotype came up many times. The V gene is TRBV11-3, the J gene TRBJ2-4; 7 bases agree with TRBD1. V was clipped by 1 base and J by 0 bases; unmatched bases: 6. The CDR3 totals 17 residues. Germline V gives CDR1 SGHNT, CDR2 YENEEA. The DNA for the CDR3 is TGTGCCAGCAGCTTAGGGATCAGGGGGTTAGCCAAAAACATTCAGTACTTC. This sequence encodes CASSLGIRGLAKNIQYF.

This clonotype was counted at least ten times. The chain has TRBV27 and TRBJ2-4; D might be TRBD2 (5 bases). Germline V CDR1 and CDR2: MNHEY, SMNVEV (reference sequence). The CDR3 loop spans 19 amino acids. Trimming stripped 2 bases from V and 0 bases from J, with 20 bases between. In DNA, the CDR3 is TGTGCCAGCAGTTTAATGAGCGGTCTCCCGGATTTAGCCAAAAACATTCAGTACTTC. It is translated as CASSLMSGLPDLAKNIQYF.

Many counts were recorded for this clonotype. V usage is TRBV19 and J usage is TRBJ1-5; a possible D gene is TRBD1 (5 bases). Germline loops: CDR1 LNHDA, CDR2 SQIVND (reference sequence). Trimming removed 6 bases from V and 3 bases from J, with 15 bases in between. The CDR3 has 15 amino acids. The CDR3 here is CASSARDGHNQPQHF. For the CDR3, the DNA is TGTGCCAGTAGCGCAAGGGACGGACACAATCAGCCCCAGCATTTT.

This clonotype has only a few counts. The chain recombines TRBV4-1 with TRBJ1-3; D uncertain. The CDR3 is made up of 16 amino acids. V was cut by 0 bases and J by 3 bases, with 12 bases left in between. Germline assignment: CDR1 MGHRA and CDR2 YSYEKL. The CDR3 bases are TGCGCCAGCAGCCAAGAGGGCATGGTATATGGAAACACCATATATTTT. This translates into CASSQEGMVYGNTIYF.

This clonotype occurred many times. J is TRBJ1-1 and V is TRBV11-2; weak D call: TRBD1 (5 bases). CDR1 and CDR2 from the germline V gene are SGHAT and FQNNGV. V was pared by 0 bases and J by 3 bases, with 11 bases between. The CDR3 is made up of 15 amino acids. The CDR3 DNA reads as TGTGCCAGCAGCTTAGATCCAGGGCGGGACACTGAAGCTTTCTTT. Encoded protein: CASSLDPGRDTEAFF.

As to this clonotype: The CDR3 carries no conserved terminal phenylalanine or tryptophan, so it likely arises from a read error. V usage is TRBV20-1 and J usage is TRBJ1-1; D possibly corresponds to TRBD1 (5 bases). The ends were cut back, 0 bases at V and 6 bases at J, with 20 bases in the middle. The CDR3 is 16 residues long. The germline V gene encodes CDR1 DFQATT and CDR2 SNEGSKA (reference sequence). CDR3 loop: CSARDNGHYRRAEAFY. DNA of the CDR3: TGCAGTGCTAGAGATAACGGTCATTACAGGAGGGCTGAAGCTTTCTAT.

This clonotype was detected ten times or more. V usage is TRBV4-1 and J usage is TRBJ2-7; a possible D gene is TRBD2 (6 bases). The CDR3 length is 17 residues. Germline CDR1 and CDR2: MGHRA and YSYEKL. Trimming removed 1 base at V and 4 bases at J, with 20 bases between. This CDR3 reads CASSQAALGPRGYEQYF. The CDR3 nucleotides read TGCGCCAGCAGCCAAGCTGCCTTGGGCCCGCGGGGATACGAGCAGTACTTC.

This clonotype was detected many times. The rearrangement joins TRBV4-2 to TRBJ2-7; 7 nucleotides agree with TRBD1. This CDR3 comprises 14 residues. The germline gives CDR1 LGHNA, CDR2 YNFKEQ. Trimming at V came to 3 bases and at J to 6 bases, leaving 8 bases not matched to a gene. The CDR3 loop reads CASSHQGGGPEQYF. CDR3 coding DNA: TGTGCCAGCAGCCACCAAGGGGGCGGTCCCGAGCAGTACTTC.

Ten or more counts support this clonotype. V gene TRBV11-2 combines with J gene TRBJ2-7; TRBD1 matches 11 bases. CDR1 SGHAT and CDR2 FQNNGV come from the germline V gene. The CDR3 is made up of 14 amino acids. V shed 5 bases and J 4 bases; nucleotides not matched to a gene: 4. The chain's CDR3 is CASSTGTGGYEQYF. The CDR3 DNA is TGTGCCAGCAGCACCGGGACAGGGGGATACGAGCAGTACTTC.

This clonotype was recorded at least ten times. The genes are TRBV7-8 and TRBJ1-5; 10 bases are shared with TRBD1. Germline loops: CDR1 SGHVS, CDR2 FQNEAQ. V was pared by 2 bases and J by 2 bases, with 9 bases of the junction left unmatched. This CDR3 is built from 18 residues. The CDR3 region has the DNA TGTGCCAGCAGCTTAATTCCTTACGGGACAGGGGGCAATCAGCCCCAGCATTTT. Translation: CASSLIPYGTGGNQPQHF.

The chain couples TRBV4-2 to TRBJ1-1; D is ambiguous. V was pared by 0 bases and J by 5 bases, with 13 bases between. The CDR3 has 15 amino acids. Germline V gene lookup returns CDR1 LGHNA and CDR2 YNFKEQ. The CDR3 sequence is CASSQDVGFGTEAFF. The CDR3 region has the DNA TGTGCCAGCAGCCAAGATGTGGGATTCGGGACTGAAGCTTTCTTT.

This clonotype was seen ten or more times. The chain is built from TRBV10-3 and TRBJ1-2; D unresolved. The CDR3 runs 14 residues. CDR1 is ENHRY, CDR2 SYGVKD, per germline. V lost 3 bases and J 8 bases, leaving 16 bases between the germline ends. CDR3 sequence: CAISDLVLEEGYTF. For the CDR3, the DNA is TGTGCCATCAGTGATTTGGTGTTGGAAGAAGGCTACACCTTC.

This clonotype was seen repeatedly, ten times or more. V and J are TRBV28 and TRBJ2-7; TRBD1 might be the D (5 bases). The CDR3 has 13 residues. Germline V gene sequence: CDR1 MDHEN, CDR2 SYDVKM. Between the trimmed V and J ends, which lost 3 bases and 4 bases, there was a span of 10 bases. CDR3 sequence: CASSFFQGYEQYF. CDR3 DNA sequence: TGTGCCAGCAGTTTCTTCCAGGGATACGAGCAGTACTTC.

This clonotype was recorded many times. J is TRBJ2-5 and V is TRBV7-8; D is unresolved. The V and J ends lost 1 base and 0 bases respectively, with 12 bases between them. Germline CDR1 SGHVS, CDR2 FQNEAQ. The CDR3 runs 16 residues. For the CDR3, the DNA is TGTGCCAGCAGCTTAGTAGGCAGAACACACCAAGAGACCCAGTACTTC. Amino acid sequence: CASSLVGRTHQETQYF.

This chain links TRBV12-5 with TRBJ2-2; 8 nucleotides match TRBD1. CDR3 size: 16 residues. CDR1 is LGHNT, CDR2 FRNRAP, per germline. V was clipped by 1 base and J by 1 base; unmatched bases: 2. The CDR3 nucleotides read TGTGCTAGTGGTTTGGATGGACAGGGGAACACCGGGGAGCTGTTTTTT. It encodes CASGLDGQGNTGELFF.

Many counts were recorded for this clonotype. The chain recombines TRBV7-2 with TRBJ2-7; 8 nucleotides line up with TRBD2. The germline V gene encodes CDR1 SGHTA and CDR2 FQGNSA. The CDR3 is made up of 14 amino acids. V lost 8 bases, J lost 2 bases, and 8 bases stayed unmatched. The CDR3 loop reads CASARGGSAYEQYF. The CDR3, as DNA: TGTGCCAGCGCCCGGGGGGGGTCCGCCTACGAGCAGTACTTC.

In this sample, this clonotype turned up many times. The V call is TRBV6-2 or TRBV6-3, the J call TRBJ1-3; the D gene is possibly TRBD1 (5 bases). This CDR3 is built from 20 residues. CDR1 is MNHEY, CDR2 SVGEGT, per germline. The V end lost 9 bases, the J end lost 1 base, and 31 bases lay between the germline ends. CDR3 amino acids: CARRRWDVRSPVWSGNTIYF. The CDR3 coding sequence is TGTGCCAGAAGAAGATGGGACGTCCGGTCCCCGGTCTGGTCTGGAAACACCATATATTTT.

CDR3 loop: CASSEKGPVYGYTF. In DNA form, the CDR3 reads TGTGCCAGCAGTGAAAAAGGACCGGTCTATGGCTACACCTTC. The V gene is TRBV6-1, the J gene TRBJ1-2; D not resolved. The CDR3 has 14 amino acids. The V and J ends lost 2 bases and 4 bases respectively, with 11 bases between them. Germline V gene lookup returns CDR1 MNHNS and CDR2 SASEGT.

This clonotype has ten or more counts. The chain joins TRBV12-3 or TRBV12-4 to TRBJ1-1; tentative D call: TRBD1 (6 bases). The germline V and J ends were trimmed by 6 bases and 7 bases, with 12 bases remaining between them. CDR3 size: 12 residues. CDR3 loop: CASSQGLLEAFF. In DNA form, the CDR3 reads TGTGCCAGCAGCCAGGGGCTCCTTGAAGCTTTCTTT.

In its sample, this clonotype was seen a few times. V usage is TRBV30 and J usage is TRBJ2-2; TRBD1 might be the D (5 bases). This CDR3 region has 13 residues. The V gene's germline CDR1 is GTSNPN and CDR2 SVGIG (reference sequence). V was shortened by 0 bases and J by 6 bases, with 8 bases between the two germline ends. CDR3 nucleotide sequence: TGTGCCTGGAGTGTAATCAGGGCCGGGGAGCTGTTTTTT. It encodes CAWSVIRAGELFF.